This T cell receptor (beta chain) originates from a study of early T cells in non-severe SARS-CoV-2 infection. Study overall: Sequenced bulk RNA came from whole blood that was unsorted, and chains were unpaired.

This clonotype was observed at least ten times. This CDR3 is 17 amino acids long. V shed 4 bases and J 6 bases; nucleotides not matched to a gene: 14. Germline CDR1 reads MNHEY; CDR2 reads SVGEGT. Individual cDNA molecules were tagged with unique molecular identifiers. MiXCR, applied by TCRdb to the 5' RACE reads, yields one record per CDR3 protein. The sample includes around 55,000 distinct CDR3 sequences, around 12% of them seen just once. Sequenced sample: whole blood. This sequence was found in an adult who was a healthcare worker with PCR-confirmed SARS-CoV-2 infection or an uninfected control (not recorded which). This chain joins TRBV6-2 or TRBV6-3 and TRBJ2-3, with TRBD2 matching 9 bases. In DNA, the CDR3 is TGTGCCAGCAGTTCCTGGTTTAGCGGGAGTCGGTCGGATACGCAGTATTTT. Its translation is CASSSWFSGSRSDTQYF.